Listed here are 3 T cell receptor beta chains from one sample, sequenced in a study of T cell repertoires in aging, cancer and after chemotherapy. A mixed TRB-A/B primer pool amplified rearranged TRB by multiplex touch-down PCR. One entry per CDR3 protein, called by TCRdb with MiXCR from the multiplex PCR reads. The sample shows 2,000 or so distinct CDR3 sequences, approximately 20% of them seen only once. Amplification of TCR beta used genomic DNA extracted from peripheral blood. The sequenced sample consisted of blood. All receptors come from a human donor with a blood cancer.

With respect to this clonotype: A read error is possible here, since a much larger clone lies one base away. The V and J genes are TRBV7-6 and TRBJ1-1; D unresolved. CDR3 length: 13 amino acids. Looked up from germline, CDR1 is SGHVS and CDR2 is FNYEAQ. CDR3 amino acids: CASSLPVNTEAYF. CDR3 DNA: TGTGCCAGCAGCTTACCAGTGAACACTGAAGCTTACTTT.

This clonotype appeared a few times. This chain connects TRBV10-2 to TRBJ1-1, with 8 bases that match TRBD1. The V and J ends lost 6 bases and 1 base, in that order; junction bases with no gene match: 4. CDR1 and CDR2 from the germline V gene are WSHSY and SAAADI. The CDR3 sequence is 14 residues long. The DNA for the CDR3 is TGCGCCAGCAGGGCAGGGGGCGGGAACACTGAAGCTTTCTTT. As protein: CASRAGGGNTEAFF.

This clonotype is categorized as large (0.1 to 1%). The chain combines TRBV5-4 with TRBJ1-5, with D perhaps TRBD1 (6 bases). Germline V gene data show CDR1 as SGHNT and CDR2 as YYREEE (reference sequence). The CDR3 runs 15 residues. V lost 1 base to trimming and J lost 5 bases, with 13 bases between them. CDR3 sequence: CASSLNGGRYQPQHF. As DNA, the CDR3 is TGTGCCAGCAGCTTGAATGGGGGGCGGTATCAGCCCCAGCATTTT.